This T cell receptor (beta chain) was captured by sequencing in a study of blood T cells in healthy people across ages. Findings of the study overall: TCR beta diversity correlated strongly with naive T cell percentage.

Donation came from healthy Caucasian individuals in Russia who were aged about 6 to 95. Collection of about 9.4 milliliters of peripheral blood was performed for each donor. Germline assignment: CDR1 SQVTM and CDR2 ANQGSEA. This CDR3 has 13 amino acids. Details on this clonotype: Its antigen is currently unknown. A read error may produce the germline difference seen at one junction end.

A second PCR of about 7 to 12 cycles used a sample-barcoded 5' primer and a J-beta primer mix. A template-switch adaptor that had 12 random nucleotides put a tag on each cDNA molecule. From the 5' RACE reads, TCRdb called clonotypes with MiXCR, one entry per CDR3 protein. The sample records roughly 730,000 distinct CDR3 sequences, 56% being singletons. Sequencing was done on a sample of blood. The sequence was obtained from a man aged 35-49 years in good health. The chain employs TRBV29-1 and TRBJ2-3, with 7 bases aligning to TRBD2. The CDR3 here is CSVERGSTETQYF. The CDR3 DNA sequence: TGCAGCGTTGAGCGGGGGAGCACAGAGACGCAGTATTTT.